This T cell receptor (beta chain) stems from a study of identical twins. This CDR3 has 14 amino acids. Germline lookup yields CDR1 SGHTA and CDR2 FQGNSA. V dropped 5 bases and J dropped 2 bases, with 11 bases sitting between them. Study-wide findings and caveats: Researchers caution that invariant MAIT and iNKT cells could partly confound zero-insertion analyses. Alpha sequences out of frame and shared by twins had excess low generation probability. Cross-sectional statistical analysis, not tracking of the same donors, underpinned the conclusions. Twins showed weaker excess sharing in their beta out-of-frame sequences.

This clonotype was detected a few times. Its antigen is not identified. TCRdb reanalysed the 5' RACE reads using MiXCR and keeps one entry per CDR3 protein. The sample includes fewer than 550,000 distinct CDR3 sequences, roughly an eighth of them seen just once. In addition, the sample was reused for a study of yellow fever vaccine responses in identical twins.

Sequencing was done on a sample of CD4+ T cells sorted from blood. The clonotype originates from a woman between 18 and 29 years old in good health. This chain links TRBV7-2 with TRBJ2-3; the D is unclear. CDR3: CASSRPGLTDTQYF. DNA of the CDR3: TGTGCCAGCAGCCGACCGGGTCTCACAGATACGCAGTATTTT.